These T cell receptor beta chains were read from a single sample in a study of blood T cells in healthy people across ages. MiXCR was run by TCRdb on the 5' RACE reads, yielding one entry per CDR3 protein. The sample lists over 500,000 distinct CDR3 sequences; over 40% were seen once. The sample was blood. Every receptor here comes from a woman older than 75 in good health. The CDR3 runs from the conserved cysteine through the conserved F or W. Each record gives: clone size, J gene, V gene, D gene, CDR3 protein, CDR3 DNA. The D gene is left open where the match is weak. Not every row has a clone size; where given, it reads once, few, many or a size class.

>once|TRBJ2-7|TRBV27|TRBD2
CASSFSSAGGRDEQYF
TGTGCCAGCAGTTTTAGCTCAGCGGGGGGGCGCGACGAGCAGTACTTC
>many|TRBJ2-1|TRBV5-1|TRBD2
CASSRTSGISYNEQFF
TGCGCCAGCAGCCGGACCAGCGGGATAAGCTACAATGAGCAGTTCTTC
>NA|TRBJ2-3|TRBV7-6|NA
CASSFKVRGSSTDTQYF
TGTGCCAGCAGCTTCAAGGTCCGGGGCTCTAGCACAGATACGCAGTATTTT
>NA|TRBJ2-7|TRBV29-1|TRBD1
CSAMPGTGSSYEQYF
TGCAGCGCAATGCCCGGGACAGGGAGCTCCTACGAGCAGTACTTC
>NA|TRBJ1-2|TRBV28|TRBD1
CASSLLAGGVNYGYTF
TGTGCCAGCAGTTTATTGGCAGGGGGTGTAAACTATGGCTACACCTTC
>NA|TRBJ1-1|TRBV20-1|NA
CSAMGGNTEAFF
TGCAGTGCTATGGGAGGTAACACTGAAGCTTTCTTT
>once|TRBJ2-1|TRBV30|NA
CAWRTSGSEQFF
TGTGCCTGGAGGACTAGTGGGAGTGAGCAGTTCTTC
>NA|TRBJ2-2|TRBV11-3|NA
CASSLDANTGELFF
TGTGCCAGCAGCTTAGACGCGAACACCGGGGAGCTGTTTTTT
>NA|TRBJ2-5|TRBV7-9|NA
CASESSMYQETQYF
TGTGCCAGCGAAAGCTCCATGTACCAAGAGACCCAGTACTTC
>NA|TRBJ2-3|TRBV2|TRBD1
CASGDRGPDTQYF
TGTGCCAGCGGCGACAGGGGTCCAGATACGCAGTATTTT
>few|TRBJ1-2|TRBV5-1|NA
CASTKGTANYGYTF
TGCGCCAGCACAAAAGGGACTGCGAACTATGGCTACACCTTC
>NA|TRBJ2-5|TRBV4-1|NA
CASSQGGEGAGFRLAAQYF
TGCGCCAGCAGCCAAGGCGGTGAGGGGGCAGGTTTTAGGCTAGCGGCGCAGTACTTC
>NA|TRBJ2-5|TRBV10-1|TRBD1
CASSEGDSRGTQYF
TGCGCCAGCAGTGAGGGGGACAGCCGGGGAACCCAGTACTTC
>NA|TRBJ2-3|TRBV25-1|NA
CASRHNTDTQYF
TGTGCCAGCAGACACAACACAGATACGCAGTATTTT
>many|TRBJ2-5|TRBV5-1|NA
CASSSQLQETQYF
TGCGCCAGCAGCTCTCAACTACAAGAGACCCAGTACTTC
>NA|TRBJ1-6|TRBV4-2|TRBD1
CASSYPSGQADNSPLHF
TGTGCCAGCAGCTACCCGTCGGGACAGGCAGATAATTCACCCCTCCACTTT
>NA|TRBJ2-1|TRBV7-2|TRBD1
CASSSYRGEQFF
TGTGCCAGCAGCTCCTACAGGGGTGAGCAGTTCTTC
>NA|TRBJ1-4|TRBV29-1|NA
CSVRSIGATNEKLFF
TGCAGCGTTCGTTCCATCGGGGCAACTAATGAAAAACTGTTTTTT
>NA|TRBJ2-5|TRBV7-8|NA
CAGSTSPSQETQYF
TGTGCCGGCAGCACAAGCCCTTCCCAAGAGACCCAGTACTTC
>NA|TRBJ2-3|TRBV12-3/TRBV12-4|TRBD2
CASSLELAGGTDTQYF
TGTGCCAGCAGTTTAGAACTAGCGGGAGGTACGGATACGCAGTATTTT
>NA|TRBJ2-5|TRBV7-9|TRBD2
CASSSRGTSGGLKETQYF
TGTGCCAGCAGCTCCCGAGGGACTAGCGGGGGCCTTAAAGAGACCCAGTACTTC
>many|TRBJ1-2|TRBV5-5|NA
CASSLNVGTYYGYTF
TGTGCCAGCAGCTTGAATGTTGGGACTTACTATGGCTACACCTTC
>NA|TRBJ2-7|TRBV20-1|NA
CSARGVREQYF
TGCAGTGCTAGGGGGGTACGCGAGCAGTACTTC
>NA|TRBJ1-5|TRBV5-1|NA
CAGSLEPINQPQHF
TGCGCCGGCAGCTTGGAGCCGATCAATCAGCCCCAGCATTTT
>NA|TRBJ2-7|TRBV20-1|TRBD1
CSASTGTGVYEQYF
TGCAGTGCTTCAACCGGGACAGGGGTTTACGAGCAGTACTTC
>NA|TRBJ2-2|TRBV3-1|TRBD2
CASSPDSGRRTGELFF
TGTGCCAGCAGCCCCGATAGCGGGAGAAGGACCGGGGAGCTGTTTTTT
>NA|TRBJ1-1|TRBV7-9|NA
CASSRGRGGHTEAFF
TGTGCCAGCAGCCGGGGTCGCGGGGGGCATACTGAAGCTTTCTTT
>once|TRBJ2-5|TRBV5-1|NA
CASRKPSATEQETQYF
TGCGCCAGCAGGAAACCTAGCGCTACGGAACAGGAGACCCAGTACTTC
>NA|TRBJ2-7|TRBV11-1|TRBD1
CASSRGGQSTYEQYF
TGTGCCAGCAGCAGAGGGGGACAGTCGACCTACGAGCAGTACTTC
>NA|TRBJ2-4|TRBV20-1|NA
CSAGQNKNIQYF
TGCAGTGCCGGACAGAACAAAAACATTCAGTACTTC
>NA|TRBJ1-1|TRBV7-6|NA
CASSFRVGTEAFF
TGTGCCAGCAGCTTCAGGGTGGGCACTGAAGCTTTCTTT
>few|TRBJ2-1|TRBV12-3/TRBV12-4|TRBD1
CASSPTGTGLMQQFF
TGTGCCAGCAGTCCTACCGGGACAGGGTTAATGCAGCAGTTCTTC
>many|TRBJ1-2|TRBV6-5|TRBD1
CASKDRREGYTF
TGTGCCAGCAAGGACAGGAGAGAGGGCTACACCTTC
>NA|TRBJ2-3|TRBV5-1|NA
CASSLVPDLRTDTQYF
TGCGCCAGCAGCTTGGTGCCGGATCTAAGGACAGATACGCAGTATTTT
>NA|TRBJ2-3|TRBV30|TRBD1
CAGGQGADTQYF
TGTGCCGGGGGACAGGGGGCTGATACGCAGTATTTT
>many|TRBJ2-7|TRBV12-3/TRBV12-4|NA
CASSSTSRVSEQYF
TGTGCCAGCAGTTCAACCTCCAGGGTTTCCGAGCAGTACTTC
>few|TRBJ1-4|TRBV3-1|NA
CASSQDYEGEKLFF
TGTGCCAGCAGCCAAGATTATGAGGGGGAAAAACTGTTTTTT
>NA|TRBJ2-7|TRBV10-3|TRBD1
CAIRDRGEQYF
TGTGCCATCAGAGACAGGGGCGAGCAGTACTTC
>few|TRBJ1-5|TRBV20-1|TRBD1
CSARARTGRQPQHF
TGCAGTGCTAGAGCCCGGACAGGTCGTCAGCCCCAGCATTTT
>NA|TRBJ2-7|TRBV5-1|TRBD2
CASSYRDTAIRTSGTIEQYF
TGCGCCAGCAGCTACAGGGACACCGCGATTCGGACTAGCGGGACTATCGAGCAGTACTTC
>NA|TRBJ2-1|TRBV7-2|NA
CAGSSESGPYNEQFF
TGTGCCGGCAGCTCAGAGAGCGGGCCCTACAATGAGCAGTTCTTC
>NA|TRBJ2-3|TRBV4-1|NA
CASSYIADTQYF
TGCGCCAGCAGCTACATAGCAGATACGCAGTATTTT
>once|TRBJ2-6|TRBV2|NA
CACRRTLSTATNVLTF
TGTGCCTGCCGCCGGACTTTGTCAACGGCAACCAACGTCCTGACTTTC
>NA|TRBJ2-4|TRBV12-3/TRBV12-4|NA
CASRGGLETIQYF
TGTGCCAGCAGGGGGGGACTGGAAACCATTCAGTACTTC
>many|TRBJ2-6|TRBV2|NA
CASRDLLGGGSGANVLTF
TGTGCCAGCAGAGATCTACTTGGTGGGGGCTCTGGGGCCAACGTCCTGACTTTC
>NA|TRBJ2-2|TRBV20-1|NA
CSAPPGAWGTGELFF
TGCAGTGCTCCACCAGGGGCGTGGGGCACCGGGGAGCTGTTTTTT
>NA|TRBJ1-1|TRBV27|NA
CASSFLGRDTEAFF
TGTGCCAGCAGTTTCCTAGGGAGAGACACTGAAGCTTTCTTT
>once|TRBJ2-7|TRBV7-2|NA
CASSQRHSECEQYF
TGTGCCAGCAGCCAAAGGCACAGCGAGTGCGAGCAGTACTTC